Presented here are 13 T cell receptor beta chains from one specimen sequenced in a study of T cell repertoires in cytomegalovirus infection. TCRdb ran MiXCR on the reads and lists one entry per CDR3 protein. In the table there are approximately 500,000 distinct CDR3 sequences, approximately 10% of which are singletons. The source material was PBMCs. The receptors stem from a human donor in good health (CMV status not recorded). Some clones in this sample may be carry-over from other donors' samples.

The J gene is TRBJ2-1, the V gene TRBV7-9; 11 nucleotides match TRBD2. This CDR3 region has 16 residues. The V and J ends lost 5 bases and 4 bases, in that order; junction bases with no gene match: 7. The V gene's germline CDR1 is SEHNR and CDR2 FQNEAQ (reference sequence). The CDR3 DNA reads as TGTGCCAGCAGCCCTAATAGCGGGGGGGGTTACAATGAGCAGTTCTTC. This sequence encodes CASSPNSGGGYNEQFF.

This clonotype was observed many times. The chain has TRBV7-8 and TRBJ2-7; 7 positions match TRBD2. Losses at the gene ends were 2 bases for V and 4 bases for J; bases not matched to a gene: 8. Germline CDR1 SGHVS, CDR2 FQNEAQ. This CDR3 has 15 residues. This CDR3 reads CASSLNAGALYEQYF. Here the CDR3 DNA reads TGTGCCAGCAGCTTAAATGCGGGAGCTCTGTACGAGCAGTACTTC.

The table lists this clonotype with a few counts. The chain recombines TRBV27 with TRBJ2-1, with TRBD2 identical over 7 bases. Germline V lookup: CDR1 MNHEY, CDR2 SMNVEV (reference sequence). Unmatched junction bases numbered 12, after V lost 10 bases and J lost 0 bases. The CDR3 is 16 residues long. DNA of the CDR3: TGTGCCACCAAATCTAGCGGAGGGATCTCCTACAATGAGCAGTTCTTC. It yields the protein CATKSSGGISYNEQFF.

This clonotype was seen repeatedly, ten times or more. The V gene is TRBV10-3, the J gene TRBJ1-2; tentative D call: TRBD1 (5 bases). With 3 bases removed from V and 8 bases from J, the gap between germline ends came to 10 bases. The germline V gene encodes CDR1 ENHRY and CDR2 SYGVKD. The CDR3 is made up of 12 amino acids. The CDR3 region is CAISESGDGYTF. The CDR3 DNA reads TGTGCCATCAGTGAATCTGGGGACGGCTACACCTTC.

This clonotype was detected many times. The chain combines TRBV4-1 with TRBJ1-1; no definite D call. This CDR3 region has 14 residues. V was pared by 4 bases and J by 0 bases, with 9 bases between. Germline V gene data show CDR1 as MGHRA and CDR2 as YSYEKL. This CDR3 is CASSPQLMNTEAFF. The CDR3 nucleotides read TGCGCCAGCAGCCCTCAACTCATGAACACTGAAGCTTTCTTT.

V is TRBV5-1 and J is TRBJ2-7; 7 bases align to TRBD1. In germline, CDR1 is SGHRS, CDR2 YFSETQ. Losses at the gene ends were 2 bases for V and 2 bases for J; bases not matched to a gene: 4. This CDR3 contains 14 residues. DNA for the CDR3: TGCGCCAGCAGCTTCGGGACAGACGCCTACGAGCAGTACTTC. It translates to CASSFGTDAYEQYF.

This clonotype has a handful of counts. J is TRBJ1-6 and V is TRBV20-1, with D possibly being TRBD1 (6 bases). This CDR3 contains 17 residues. Germline V CDR1 and CDR2: DFQATT, SNEGSKA (reference sequence). Trimming took off 0 bases at V and 0 bases at J, with 12 bases between the two ends. This CDR3 is CSARDRTAGSYNSPLHF. Written as DNA, the CDR3 is TGCAGTGCTAGAGATCGGACAGCTGGCTCCTATAATTCACCCCTCCACTTT.

The sample holds many counts of this clonotype. The chain links TRBV6-1 to TRBJ2-4, with D perhaps matching TRBD2 (7 bases). V dropped 2 bases and J dropped 0 bases, with 20 bases sitting between them. This CDR3 region has 19 residues. CDR1 MNHNS and CDR2 SASEGT come from the germline V gene. CDR3 coding DNA: TGTGCCAGCAGTGAACGAGGAGGGGGGGCCCCTTCAGCCAAAAACATTCAGTACTTC. As protein: CASSERGGGAPSAKNIQYF.

The chain couples TRBV7-9 to TRBJ2-2, with unresolved D. Trimming removed 1 base at V and 7 bases at J, with 7 bases between. CDR3 size: 13 residues. From germline, CDR1 is SEHNR and CDR2 FQNEAQ (reference sequence). For the CDR3, the DNA is TGTGCCAGCAGCTTAGAAGGGAACGGGGAGCTGTTTTTT. As protein: CASSLEGNGELFF. Full variable domain (rest looked up from reference TRBV7-9 and TRBJ2-2): DTGVSQNPRHKITKRGQNVTFRCDPISEHNRLYWYRQTLGQGPEFLTYFQNEAQLEKSRLLSDRFSAERPKGSFSTLEIQRTEQGDSAMYLCASSLEGNGELFFGEGSRLTVL.

This clonotype has ten or more counts. J is TRBJ1-4 and V is TRBV27; no clear D gene. Trimming stripped 6 bases from V and 14 bases from J, with 16 bases between. The CDR3 covers 12 residues. Germline V lookup: CDR1 MNHEY, CDR2 SMNVEV (reference sequence). CDR3 loop: CASRGTPPRLFF. CDR3 sequence (DNA): TGTGCCAGCAGGGGAACCCCCCCTCGGCTGTTTTTT.

This clonotype has just one count. This may come from a read error, since a much larger clone is one base off. This sequence joins TRBV7-9 and TRBJ2-2; the D is unclear. V lost 4 bases and J lost 3, with 12 bases in between. Germline loops: CDR1 SEHNR, CDR2 FQNEAQ (reference sequence). This CDR3 region has 15 residues. CDR3 sequence: CASSSEVGYTGELFF. The CDR3 region has the DNA TGTGCCAGCAGCTCAGAGGTCGGGTACACCGGGGAGCTGTTTTTT. Full variable domain (outside the CDR3, taken from reference TRBV7-9 and TRBJ2-2): DTGVSQNPRHKITKRGQNVTFRCDPISEHNRLYWYRQTLGQGPEFLTYFQNEAQLEKSRLLSDRFSAERPKGSFSTLEIQRTEQGDSAMYLCASSSEVGYTGELFFGEGSRLTVL.

The rearrangement links TRBV28 to TRBJ1-5; D unresolved. Germline assignment: CDR1 MDHEN and CDR2 SYDVKM. Trimming left V 3 bases short and J 0 bases short, with 9 bases between. This CDR3 spans 15 amino acids. CDR3 nucleotide sequence: TGTGCCAGCAGTTTGCCGACAAGTAGCAATCAGCCCCAGCATTTT. Translating gives CASSLPTSSNQPQHF.

This clonotype has a count of ten or more. The gene calls are TRBV14 and TRBJ2-7; TRBD1 aligns across 11 bases. From germline, CDR1 is SGHDN and CDR2 FVKESK. The CDR3 consists of 16 residues. V lost 3 bases to trimming and J lost 5 bases; unmatched junction nucleotides: 9. The CDR3 coding sequence is TGTGCCAGCAGCCAGCTTAGGACAGGGGGCTTGGACGAGCAGTACTTC. This codes for CASSQLRTGGLDEQYF.